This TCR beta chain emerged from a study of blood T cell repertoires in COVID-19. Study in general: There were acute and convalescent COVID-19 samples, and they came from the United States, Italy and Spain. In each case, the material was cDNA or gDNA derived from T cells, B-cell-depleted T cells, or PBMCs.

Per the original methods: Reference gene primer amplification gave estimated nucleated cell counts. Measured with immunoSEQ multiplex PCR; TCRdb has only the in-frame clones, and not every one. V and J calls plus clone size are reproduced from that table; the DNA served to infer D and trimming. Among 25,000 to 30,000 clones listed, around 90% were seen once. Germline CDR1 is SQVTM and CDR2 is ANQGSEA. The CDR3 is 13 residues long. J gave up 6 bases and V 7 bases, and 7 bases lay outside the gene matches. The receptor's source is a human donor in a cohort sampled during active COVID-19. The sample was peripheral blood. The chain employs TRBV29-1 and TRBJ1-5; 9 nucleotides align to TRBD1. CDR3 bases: TGCAGCGCGACAGGGGGGTATGGTCAGCCCCAGCATTTT. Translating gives CSATGGYGQPQHF.